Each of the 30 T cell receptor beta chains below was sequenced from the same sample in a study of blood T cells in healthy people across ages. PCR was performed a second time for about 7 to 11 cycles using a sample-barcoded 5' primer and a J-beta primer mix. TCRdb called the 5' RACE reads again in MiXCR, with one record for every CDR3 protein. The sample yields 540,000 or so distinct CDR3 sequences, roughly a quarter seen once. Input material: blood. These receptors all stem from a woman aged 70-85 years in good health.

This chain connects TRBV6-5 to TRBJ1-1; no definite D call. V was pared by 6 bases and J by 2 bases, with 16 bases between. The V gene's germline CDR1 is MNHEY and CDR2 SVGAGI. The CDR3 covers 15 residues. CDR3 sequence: CASRPTANVNTEAFF. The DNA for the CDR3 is TGTGCCAGCAGACCCACAGCGAATGTTAACACTGAAGCTTTCTTT.

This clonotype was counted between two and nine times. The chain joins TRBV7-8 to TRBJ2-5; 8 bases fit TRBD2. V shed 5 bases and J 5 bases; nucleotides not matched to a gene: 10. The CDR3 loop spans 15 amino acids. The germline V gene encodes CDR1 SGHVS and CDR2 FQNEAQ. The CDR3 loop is CASSPIRRGEETQYF. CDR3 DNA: TGTGCCAGCAGCCCGATACGGCGGGGGGAGGAGACCCAGTACTTC.

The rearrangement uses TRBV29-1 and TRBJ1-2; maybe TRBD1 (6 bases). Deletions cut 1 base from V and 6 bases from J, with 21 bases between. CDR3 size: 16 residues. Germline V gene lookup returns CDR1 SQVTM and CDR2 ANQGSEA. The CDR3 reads CSVEGRGSRGKNGYTF. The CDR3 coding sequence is TGCAGCGTTGAAGGTCGCGGGTCCAGGGGCAAAAATGGCTACACCTTC.

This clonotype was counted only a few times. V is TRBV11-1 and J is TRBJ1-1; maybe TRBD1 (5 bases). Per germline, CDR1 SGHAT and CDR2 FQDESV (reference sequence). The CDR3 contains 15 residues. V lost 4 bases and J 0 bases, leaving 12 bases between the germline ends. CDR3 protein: CASSYPWGMNTEAFF. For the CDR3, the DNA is TGTGCCAGCAGCTACCCCTGGGGGATGAACACTGAAGCTTTCTTT.

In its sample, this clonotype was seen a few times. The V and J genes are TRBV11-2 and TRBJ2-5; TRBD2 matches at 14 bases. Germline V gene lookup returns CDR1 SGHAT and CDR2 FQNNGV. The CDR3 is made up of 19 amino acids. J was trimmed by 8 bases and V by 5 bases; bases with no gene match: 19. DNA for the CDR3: TGTGCCAGCAGCCCCACAACAGGCCCCGGACTAGCGGGGGGTGTCACCCAGTACTTC. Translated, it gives CASSPTTGPGLAGGVTQYF.

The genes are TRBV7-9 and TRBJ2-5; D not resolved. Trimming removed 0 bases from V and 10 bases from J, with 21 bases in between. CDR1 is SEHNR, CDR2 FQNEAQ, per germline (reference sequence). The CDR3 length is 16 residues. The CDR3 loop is CASSLARPRGGVRQYF. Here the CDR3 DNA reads TGTGCCAGCAGCTTAGCCAGGCCGCGAGGTGGGGTCCGCCAGTACTTC.

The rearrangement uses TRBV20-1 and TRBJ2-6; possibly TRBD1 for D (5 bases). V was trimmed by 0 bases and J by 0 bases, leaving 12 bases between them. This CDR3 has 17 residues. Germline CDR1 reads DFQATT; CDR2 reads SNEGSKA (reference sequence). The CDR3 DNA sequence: TGCAGTGCTAGAGATGCGGACAAGGGCTCTGGGGCCAACGTCCTGACTTTC. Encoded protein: CSARDADKGSGANVLTF.

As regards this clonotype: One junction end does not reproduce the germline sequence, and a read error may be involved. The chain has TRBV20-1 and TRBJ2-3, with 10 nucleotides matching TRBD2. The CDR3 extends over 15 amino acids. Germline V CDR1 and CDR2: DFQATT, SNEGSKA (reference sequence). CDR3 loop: CSARSSGGETDPQYF. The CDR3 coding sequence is TGCAGTGCTAGGTCGAGCGGGGGGGAAACAGATCCGCAGTATTTT.

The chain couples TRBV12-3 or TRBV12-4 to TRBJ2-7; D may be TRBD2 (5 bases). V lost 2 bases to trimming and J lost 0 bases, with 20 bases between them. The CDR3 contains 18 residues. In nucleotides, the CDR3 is TGTGCCAGCAGTTTATATTTCCCACTTCCGGGGAGCTCCTACGAGCAGTACTTC. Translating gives CASSLYFPLPGSSYEQYF.

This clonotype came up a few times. CDR3 amino acids: CASSSRFRLGQETQYF. The CDR3, as DNA: TGTGCCAGCAGTTCCCGTTTCCGGCTAGGACAAGAGACCCAGTACTTC. The chain couples TRBV27 to TRBJ2-5; D ambiguous. The germline V gene has CDR1 MNHEY and CDR2 SMNVEV (reference sequence). The CDR3 loop spans 16 amino acids. Trimming pared 4 bases from V and 2 bases from J, leaving 17 bases between.

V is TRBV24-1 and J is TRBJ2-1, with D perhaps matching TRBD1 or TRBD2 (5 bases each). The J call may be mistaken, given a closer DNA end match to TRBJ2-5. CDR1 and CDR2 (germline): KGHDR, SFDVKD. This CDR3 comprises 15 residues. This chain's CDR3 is CATSDPGPDQETQYF. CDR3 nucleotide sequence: TGTGCCACCAGTGACCCGGGACCGGACCAAGAGACCCAGTACTTC.

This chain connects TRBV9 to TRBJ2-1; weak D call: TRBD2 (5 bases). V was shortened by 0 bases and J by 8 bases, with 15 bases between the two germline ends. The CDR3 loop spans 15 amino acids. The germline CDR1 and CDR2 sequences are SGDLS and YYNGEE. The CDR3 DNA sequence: TGTGCCAGCAGCGTAGCGCTAGTCCTGAGGGATGAGCAGTTCTTC. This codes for CASSVALVLRDEQFF.

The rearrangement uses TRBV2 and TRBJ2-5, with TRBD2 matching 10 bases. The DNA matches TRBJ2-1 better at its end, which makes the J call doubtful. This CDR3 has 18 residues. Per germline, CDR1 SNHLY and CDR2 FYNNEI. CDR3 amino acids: CASSEEVVAGGRLDEQFF. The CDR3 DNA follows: TGTGCCAGCAGTGAAGAAGTGGTAGCGGGGGGAAGGTTAGATGAGCAGTTCTTC.

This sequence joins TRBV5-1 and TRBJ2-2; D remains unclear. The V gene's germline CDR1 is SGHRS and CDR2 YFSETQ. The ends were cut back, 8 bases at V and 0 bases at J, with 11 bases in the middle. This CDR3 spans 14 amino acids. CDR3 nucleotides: TGCGCCAGTGGCCCGGCGACGAACACCGGGGAGCTGTTTTTT. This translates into CASGPATNTGELFF.

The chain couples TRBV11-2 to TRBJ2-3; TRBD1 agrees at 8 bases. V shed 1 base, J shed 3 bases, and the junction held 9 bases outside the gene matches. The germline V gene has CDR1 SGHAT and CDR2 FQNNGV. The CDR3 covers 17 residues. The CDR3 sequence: CASSLGTAGGRTDTQYF. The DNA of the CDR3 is TGTGCCAGCAGCTTAGGGACTGCAGGGGGCAGAACAGATACGCAGTATTTT.

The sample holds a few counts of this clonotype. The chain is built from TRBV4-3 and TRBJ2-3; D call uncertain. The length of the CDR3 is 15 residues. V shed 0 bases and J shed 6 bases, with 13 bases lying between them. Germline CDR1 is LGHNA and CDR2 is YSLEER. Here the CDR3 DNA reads TGCGCCAGCAGCCAAGATCGACTCCATCGGGATACGCAGTATTTT. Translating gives CASSQDRLHRDTQYF.

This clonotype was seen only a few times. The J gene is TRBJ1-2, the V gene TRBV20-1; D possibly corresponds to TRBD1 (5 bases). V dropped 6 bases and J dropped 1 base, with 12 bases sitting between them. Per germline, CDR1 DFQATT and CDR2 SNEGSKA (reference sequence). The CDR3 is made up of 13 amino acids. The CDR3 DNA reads TGCAGTGCCCGGGGACCGATTAACTATGGCTACACCTTC. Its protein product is CSARGPINYGYTF.

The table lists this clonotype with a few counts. The CDR3 DNA is TGCAGCTCTAGGGACTTTACAGATACGCAGTATTTT. Translating it yields CSSRDFTDTQYF. J is TRBJ2-3 and V is TRBV20-1; a weak D match, TRBD2 (6 bases). The CDR3 loop spans 12 amino acids. Germline CDR1 DFQATT, CDR2 SNEGSKA (reference sequence).

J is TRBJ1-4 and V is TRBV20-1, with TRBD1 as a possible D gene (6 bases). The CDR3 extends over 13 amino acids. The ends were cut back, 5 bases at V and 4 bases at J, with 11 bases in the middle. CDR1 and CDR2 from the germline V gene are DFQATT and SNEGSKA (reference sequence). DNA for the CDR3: TGCAGTGCTGTAAAGGGGGATAATGAAAAACTGTTTTTT. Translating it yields CSAVKGDNEKLFF.

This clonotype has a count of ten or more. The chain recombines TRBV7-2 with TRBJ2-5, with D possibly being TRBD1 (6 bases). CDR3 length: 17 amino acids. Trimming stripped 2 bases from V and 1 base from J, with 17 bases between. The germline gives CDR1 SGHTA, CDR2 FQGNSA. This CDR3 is CASSLIGGAIGQETQYF. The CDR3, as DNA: TGTGCCAGCAGCTTAATTGGGGGCGCGATCGGCCAAGAGACCCAGTACTTC.

CDR3 loop: CASSFTGSGEQYF. For the CDR3, the DNA is TGTGCCAGCAGCTTCACAGGGTCTGGCGAGCAGTACTTC. This chain connects TRBV5-4 to TRBJ2-7; D perhaps matches TRBD1 (6 bases). V lost 2 bases, J lost 6 bases, and 12 bases lay in between. This CDR3 has 13 amino acids. From germline, CDR1 is SGHNT and CDR2 YYREEE (reference sequence). Using reference TRBV5-4 and TRBJ2-7 for the parts outside the CDR3, the full variable domain is ETGVTQSPTHLIKTRGQQVTLRCSSQSGHNTVSWYQQALGQGPQFIFQYYREEENGRGNFPPRFSGLQFPNYSSELNVNALELDDSALYLCASSFTGSGEQYFGPGTRLTVT.

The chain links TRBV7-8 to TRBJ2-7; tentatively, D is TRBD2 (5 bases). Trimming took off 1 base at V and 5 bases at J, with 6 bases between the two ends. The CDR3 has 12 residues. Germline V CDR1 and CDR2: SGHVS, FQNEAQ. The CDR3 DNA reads TGTGCCAGCAGCTTAGGCGGGCACGAGCAGTACTTC. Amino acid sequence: CASSLGGHEQYF. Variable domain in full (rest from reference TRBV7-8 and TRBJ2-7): GAGVSQSPRYKVAKRGQDVALRCDPISGHVSLFWYQQALGQGPEFLTYFQNEAQLDKSGLPSDRFFAERPEGSVSTLKIQRTQQEDSAVYLCASSLGGHEQYFGPGTRLTVT.

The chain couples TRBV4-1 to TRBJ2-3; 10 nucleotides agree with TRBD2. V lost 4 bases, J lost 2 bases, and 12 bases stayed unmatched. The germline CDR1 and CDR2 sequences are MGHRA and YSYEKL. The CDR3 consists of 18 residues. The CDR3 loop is CASSRPTAGTSDTDTQYF. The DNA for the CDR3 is TGCGCCAGCAGCCGCCCTACTGCCGGGACTAGCGACACAGATACGCAGTATTTT.

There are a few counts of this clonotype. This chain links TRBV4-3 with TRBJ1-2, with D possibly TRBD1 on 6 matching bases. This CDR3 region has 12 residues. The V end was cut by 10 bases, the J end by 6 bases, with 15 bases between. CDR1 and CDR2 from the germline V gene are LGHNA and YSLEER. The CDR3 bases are TGCGCCAACGTGGGGGGCGCGGATGGCTACACCTTC. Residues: CANVGGADGYTF.

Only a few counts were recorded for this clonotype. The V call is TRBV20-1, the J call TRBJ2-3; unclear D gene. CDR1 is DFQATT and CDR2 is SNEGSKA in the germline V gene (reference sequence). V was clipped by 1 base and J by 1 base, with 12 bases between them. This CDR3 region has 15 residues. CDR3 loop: CSARVQDRGTDTQYF. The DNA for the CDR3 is TGCAGTGCTAGAGTGCAAGATCGGGGCACAGATACGCAGTATTTT.

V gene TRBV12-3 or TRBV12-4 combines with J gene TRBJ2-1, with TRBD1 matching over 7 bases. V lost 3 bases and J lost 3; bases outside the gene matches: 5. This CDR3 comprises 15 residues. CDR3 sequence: CASSFRDRYYNEQFF. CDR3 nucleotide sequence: TGTGCCAGCAGTTTTAGGGACAGATACTACAATGAGCAGTTCTTC.

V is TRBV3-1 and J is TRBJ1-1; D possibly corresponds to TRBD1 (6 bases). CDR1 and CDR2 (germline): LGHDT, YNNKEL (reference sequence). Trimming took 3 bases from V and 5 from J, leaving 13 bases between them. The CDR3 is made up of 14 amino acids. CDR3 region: CASSHGGGSTEAFF. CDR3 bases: TGTGCCAGCAGCCACGGAGGGGGGTCGACTGAAGCTTTCTTT.

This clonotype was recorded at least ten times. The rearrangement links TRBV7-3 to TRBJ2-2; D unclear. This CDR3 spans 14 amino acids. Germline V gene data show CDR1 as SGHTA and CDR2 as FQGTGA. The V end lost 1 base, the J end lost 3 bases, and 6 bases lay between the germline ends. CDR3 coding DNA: TGTGCCAGCAGCTTAAGCGGCGACACCGGGGAGCTGTTTTTT. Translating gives CASSLSGDTGELFF. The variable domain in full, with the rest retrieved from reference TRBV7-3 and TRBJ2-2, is GAGVSQTPSNKVTEKGKYVELRCDPISGHTALYWYRQSLGQGPEFLIYFQGTGAADDSGLPNDRFFAVRPEGSVSTLKIQRTERGDSAVYLCASSLSGDTGELFFGEGSRLTVL.

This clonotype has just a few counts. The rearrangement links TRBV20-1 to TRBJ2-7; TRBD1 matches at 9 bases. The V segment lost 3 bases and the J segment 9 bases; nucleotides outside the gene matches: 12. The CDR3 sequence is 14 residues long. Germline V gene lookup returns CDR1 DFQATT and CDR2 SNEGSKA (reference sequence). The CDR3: CSARRLQGAKRQYF. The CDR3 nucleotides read TGCAGTGCTAGGAGGTTACAGGGGGCGAAGAGGCAGTACTTC.

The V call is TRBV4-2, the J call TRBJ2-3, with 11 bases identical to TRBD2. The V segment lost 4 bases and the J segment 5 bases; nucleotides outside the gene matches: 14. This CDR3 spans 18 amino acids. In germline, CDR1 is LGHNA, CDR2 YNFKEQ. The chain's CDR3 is CASSPGVSGGAGRDTQYF. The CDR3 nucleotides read TGTGCCAGCAGCCCCGGGGTTAGCGGGGGGGCCGGGAGAGATACGCAGTATTTT.